The 29 T cell receptor beta chains below all came from one sample that was sequenced in a study of T cell responses to AZD1222 COVID-19 vaccine. Profiling relied on immunoSEQ multiplex PCR, and the TCRdb table lists in-frame clones only, not all of them. In the table there are approximately 180,000 clones, 88% of which are singletons. The specimen was peripheral blood, collected on day 0 of AZD1222 vaccination. The receptors were gathered from an adult in good health.

The chain is built from TRBV4-1 and TRBJ1-2; the match to TRBD1 covers 7 bases. Losses at the gene ends were 0 bases for V and 4 bases for J; bases not matched to a gene: 2. This CDR3 has 14 residues. The germline gives CDR1 MGHRA, CDR2 YSYEKL. The CDR3 nucleotides are TGCGCCAGCAGCCAAGAGGGACAGTTCTATGGCTACACCTTC. Translating it yields CASSQEGQFYGYTF.

A single count supports this clone. The rearrangement links TRBV6-6 to TRBJ2-3; D is uncertain. Germline values: CDR1 MNHNY, CDR2 SVGAGI (reference sequence). The germline V and J ends were trimmed by 5 bases and 6 bases, with 6 bases remaining between them. The CDR3 sequence is 11 residues long. The CDR3 loop reads CASSQVDTQYF. The CDR3, as DNA: TGTGCCAGCAGTCAGGTGGATACGCAGTATTTT.

The rearrangement links TRBV10-3 to TRBJ1-2; D perhaps matches TRBD1 (6 bases). Trimming took off 3 bases at V and 2 bases at J, with 13 bases between the two ends. Germline CDR1 is ENHRY and CDR2 is SYGVKD. The CDR3 loop spans 15 amino acids. The DNA for the CDR3 is TGTGCCATCAGTGACAGGACAGTGGCAAACTATGGCTACACCTTC. Encoded protein: CAISDRTVANYGYTF.

This chain uses TRBV28 with TRBJ2-3; 11 nucleotides agree with TRBD2. The germline gives CDR1 MDHEN, CDR2 SYDVKM. The ends lost 4 bases at V and 4 bases at J; junction bases unmatched: 7. This CDR3 spans 16 amino acids. CDR3 DNA sequence: TGTGCCAGCAGTTCCCGACTAGCGGGGAGGGCAGATACGCAGTATTTT. Protein sequence: CASSSRLAGRADTQYF.

The V call is TRBV27, the J call TRBJ2-7, with D hard to call. Germline V gene sequence: CDR1 MNHEY, CDR2 SMNVEV (reference sequence). This CDR3 has 18 amino acids. Deletions cut 2 bases from V and 9 bases from J, with 29 bases between. The CDR3 coding sequence is TGTGCCAGCAGTTTAACCCCGTCGTTGCTCCCCCTACGTGACACGCAGTACTTC. Its protein is CASSLTPSLLPLRDTQYF.

CDR3 loop: CASSLEVNTEAFF. The CDR3 DNA is TGTGCCAGCAGCTTAGAGGTGAACACTGAAGCTTTCTTT. The V call is TRBV7-9, the J call TRBJ1-1; no firm D call. Germline-derived CDR1 and CDR2 are SEHNR and FQNEAQ (reference sequence). The CDR3 totals 13 residues. The ends were cut back, 1 base at V and 0 bases at J, with 3 bases in the middle.

This clone was recorded only once. The chain combines TRBV19 with TRBJ2-3; TRBD1 is a possible D gene (6 bases). The CDR3 consists of 14 residues. Germline-derived CDR1 and CDR2 are LNHDA and SQIVND (reference sequence). V lost 3 bases to trimming and J lost 2 bases, with 9 bases between them. CDR3 DNA sequence: TGTGCCAGTAGTATGGGGGCCCACACAGATACGCAGTATTTT. It yields the protein CASSMGAHTDTQYF. The full variable domain, rest sourced from reference TRBV19 and TRBJ2-3, is DGGITQSPKYLFRKEGQNVTLSCEQNLNHDAMYWYRQDPGQGLRLIYYSQIVNDFQKGDIAEGYSVSREKKESFPLTVTSAQKNPTAFYLCASSMGAHTDTQYFGPGTRLTVL.

The V gene is TRBV2, the J gene TRBJ2-7; no reliable D call. Trimming cost V 3 bases and J 6 bases, with 9 bases left between them. The germline V gene encodes CDR1 SNHLY and CDR2 FYNNEI. The CDR3 covers 12 residues. CDR3 sequence reads: CASSDSPVEQYF. The CDR3 nucleotides read TGTGCCAGCAGTGACAGCCCCGTCGAGCAGTACTTC.

The chain has TRBV24-1 and TRBJ1-6; D unresolved. Trimming left V 4 bases short and J 5 bases short, with 8 bases between. The CDR3 spans 14 residues. Germline V lookup: CDR1 KGHDR, CDR2 SFDVKD. CDR3 sequence (DNA): TGTGCCACCAGTGAATCTCTAAATAATTCACCCCTCCACTTT. This gives the protein CATSESLNNSPLHF.

Only one count was recorded for this clone. This rearrangement joins TRBV28 to TRBJ2-2; D may be TRBD2 (7 bases). The V gene's germline CDR1 is MDHEN and CDR2 SYDVKM. The CDR3 is made up of 14 amino acids. V was shortened by 7 bases and J by 6 bases, with 15 bases between the two germline ends. The CDR3 DNA reads TGTGCCAGCACCCAAGGGGGGGCAGCCGGGGAGCTGTTTTTT. Its translation: CASTQGGAAGELFF. The variable domain in full, with the rest retrieved from reference TRBV28 and TRBJ2-2, is DVKVTQSSRYLVKRTGEKVFLECVQDMDHENMFWYRQDPGLGLRLIYFSYDVKMKEKGDIPEGYSVSREKKERFSLILESASTNQTSMYLCASTQGGAAGELFFGEGSRLTVL.

The chain combines TRBV5-6 with TRBJ1-2; D possibly corresponds to TRBD1 (5 bases). CDR1 and CDR2 (germline): SGHDT, YYEEEE. Trimming stripped 0 bases from V and 8 bases from J, with 14 bases between. This CDR3 has 14 residues. Here the CDR3 reads CASSLVGGERGYTF. CDR3 nucleotides: TGTGCCAGCAGCTTGGTTGGAGGGGAGAGGGGCTACACCTTC.

The chain links TRBV5-1 to TRBJ1-4, with a possible D match to TRBD1 (6 bases). This CDR3 is 17 amino acids long. V lost 0 bases, J lost 4 bases, and 16 bases lay in between. Germline assignment: CDR1 SGHRS and CDR2 YFSETQ. CDR3 sequence reads: CASSLGQGRLSNEKLFF. The CDR3 nucleotides are TGCGCCAGCAGCTTGGGGCAGGGGAGGTTGAGTAATGAAAAACTGTTTTTT.

The CDR3, as DNA: TGTGCCAGCAGCCCCGCCGGGACTAGCTCAGAGGAGCAGTACTTC. Its protein product is CASSPAGTSSEEQYF. The rearrangement links TRBV7-2 to TRBJ2-7, with 9 positions matching TRBD2. Germline CDR1 and CDR2: SGHTA and FQGNSA. The CDR3 loop spans 15 amino acids. V was pared by 5 bases and J by 7 bases, with 12 bases of the junction left unmatched. Filled out from reference TRBV7-2 and TRBJ2-7, the complete variable domain reads GAGVSQSPSNKVTEKGKDVELRCDPISGHTALYWYRQSLGQGLEFLIYFQGNSAPDKSGLPSDRFSAERTGGSVSTLTIQRTQQEDSAVYLCASSPAGTSSEEQYFGPGTRLTVT.

This clone appeared a few times. This sequence joins TRBV7-2 and TRBJ1-1; TRBD1 aligns across 9 bases. The CDR3 spans 14 residues. Germline values: CDR1 SGHTA, CDR2 FQGNSA. V was clipped by 5 bases and J by 6 bases; unmatched bases: 7. This CDR3 reads CASSQRTGEPEAFF. Here the CDR3 DNA reads TGTGCCAGCAGCCAACGGACAGGGGAGCCTGAAGCTTTCTTT.

The chain is built from TRBV4-2 and TRBJ2-4; tentative D call: TRBD1 (6 bases). CDR1 and CDR2 (germline): LGHNA, YNFKEQ. The CDR3 is made up of 14 amino acids. Trimming removed 3 bases at V and 3 bases at J, with 9 bases between. CDR3 residues: CASSQNRDKNIQYF. CDR3 bases: TGTGCCAGCAGCCAGAACAGGGACAAAAACATTCAGTACTTC.

V is TRBV10-2 and J is TRBJ1-2; 9 bases match TRBD1. The CDR3 spans 17 residues. Looked up from germline, CDR1 is WSHSY and CDR2 is SAAADI. The junction had 8 bases not matched to a gene; V was cut back by 3 bases and J by 0 bases. In nucleotides, the CDR3 is TGCGCCAGCAGTGACTATCGTGGGACAGGGCCTAACTATGGCTACACCTTC. It specifies CASSDYRGTGPNYGYTF.

The chain combines TRBV18 with TRBJ1-2, with TRBD1 matching over 11 bases. V lost 2 bases and J lost 4; bases outside the gene matches: 3. This CDR3 contains 15 residues. Germline assignment: CDR1 KGHSH and CDR2 LQKENI. The CDR3 loop reads CASSPGQGAVYGYTF. CDR3 bases: TGTGCCAGCTCACCAGGACAGGGGGCGGTCTATGGCTACACCTTC. Filled out from reference TRBV18 and TRBJ1-2, the complete variable domain reads NAGVMQNPRHLVRRRGQEARLRCSPMKGHSHVYWYRQLPEEGLKFMVYLQKENIIDESGMPKERFSAEFPKEGPSILRIQQVVRGDSAAYFCASSPGQGAVYGYTFGSGTRLTVV.

The V call is TRBV30, the J call TRBJ2-7; D not certain. The V gene's germline CDR1 is GTSNPN and CDR2 SVGIG (reference sequence). CDR3 length equals 11 residues. Trimming took 5 bases from V and 5 from J, leaving 10 bases between them. The CDR3 sequence is CAWGIKNEQYF. The CDR3 DNA is TGTGCCTGGGGTATAAAAAACGAGCAGTACTTC.

The rearrangement links TRBV3-1 (or the pseudogene TRBV3-2) to TRBJ2-7; a weak D match, TRBD1 (5 bases). The germline V gene has CDR1 LGHDT and CDR2 YNNKEL (reference sequence). Trimming stripped 2 bases from V and 1 base from J, with 9 bases between. CDR3 size: 14 residues. The CDR3 DNA sequence: TGTGCCAGCAGCCAAAACAGGCAATCCTACGAGCAGTACTTC. This encodes CASSQNRQSYEQYF.

This chain joins TRBV29-1 and TRBJ1-3; D not certain. Germline V gene sequence: CDR1 SQVTM, CDR2 ANQGSEA. V dropped 4 bases and J dropped 2 bases, with 3 bases sitting between them. CDR3 size: 11 residues. The CDR3 is CSVGTGNTIYF. The DNA for the CDR3 is TGCAGCGTTGGGACTGGAAACACCATATATTTT.

J is TRBJ2-5 and V is TRBV9; D perhaps matches TRBD2 (5 bases). V lost 0 bases and J lost 7, with 13 bases in between. Looked up from germline, CDR1 is SGDLS and CDR2 is YYNGEE. This CDR3 region has 14 residues. The chain's CDR3 is CASSVESLEGTQYF. CDR3 in DNA: TGTGCCAGCAGCGTAGAAAGCCTCGAGGGGACCCAGTACTTC. Looking up the rest from reference TRBV9 and TRBJ2-5 gives the full variable domain: DSGVTQTPKHLITATGQRVTLRCSPRSGDLSVYWYQQSLDQGLQFLIQYYNGEERAKGNILERFSAQQFPDLHSELNLSSLELGDSALYFCASSVESLEGTQYFGPGTRLLVL.

The J gene is TRBJ2-7, the V gene TRBV19; maybe TRBD1 (5 bases). The CDR3 is made up of 14 amino acids. From germline, CDR1 is LNHDA and CDR2 SQIVND (reference sequence). Trimming removed 1 base at V and 5 bases at J, with 12 bases between. CDR3 sequence reads: CASSIASGKNEQYF. CDR3 in DNA: TGTGCCAGTAGTATAGCTTCAGGGAAAAACGAGCAGTACTTC. The full variable domain, its missing parts supplied by reference TRBV19 and TRBJ2-7, is DGGITQSPKYLFRKEGQNVTLSCEQNLNHDAMYWYRQDPGQGLRLIYYSQIVNDFQKGDIAEGYSVSREKKESFPLTVTSAQKNPTAFYLCASSIASGKNEQYFGPGTRLTVT.

The V and J genes are TRBV6-1 and TRBJ1-2; tentative D call: TRBD1 (5 bases). The CDR3 runs 14 residues. V lost 2 bases and J 8 bases, leaving 15 bases between the germline ends. Per the germline V gene, CDR1 is MNHNS and CDR2 is SASEGT. CDR3 DNA: TGTGCCAGCAGTGAATGGGGGGTGGGATGGGGCTACACCTTC. This translates into CASSEWGVGWGYTF.

The chain combines TRBV5-1 with TRBJ1-2; TRBD1 agrees at 7 bases. Germline assignment: CDR1 SGHRS and CDR2 YFSETQ. The CDR3 runs 13 residues. J gave up 5 bases and V 0 bases, and 1 base lay outside the gene matches. CDR3 nucleotide sequence: TGCGCCAGCAGCTTGGGGGACAGATATGGCTACACCTTC. As protein: CASSLGDRYGYTF. Full variable domain (remainder filled in from reference TRBV5-1 and TRBJ1-2): KAGVTQTPRYLIKTRGQQVTLSCSPISGHRSVSWYQQTPGQGLQFLFEYFSETQRNKGNFPGRFSGRQFSNSRSEMNVSTLELGDSALYLCASSLGDRYGYTFGSGTRLTVV.

The V gene is TRBV10-3, the J gene TRBJ2-5, with a possible D match to TRBD1 (6 bases). Germline V gene lookup returns CDR1 ENHRY and CDR2 SYGVKD. Trimming took off 8 bases at V and 1 base at J, with 11 bases between the two ends. The CDR3 is 13 residues long. The CDR3 DNA reads as TGTGCCATCCGCAGGGGCAGCCAAGAGACCCAGTACTTC. This sequence encodes CAIRRGSQETQYF.

The rearrangement links TRBV30 to TRBJ1-4, with 10 bases identical to TRBD1. The CDR3 extends over 11 amino acids. From germline, CDR1 is GTSNPN and CDR2 SVGIG (reference sequence). The CDR3 is CAGTGDEKLFF. DNA of the CDR3: TGTGCTGGGACAGGGGATGAAAAACTGTTTTTT. The full variable domain, rest sourced from reference TRBV30 and TRBJ1-4, is SQTIHQWPATLVQPVGSPLSLECTVEGTSNPNLYWYRQAAGRGLQLLFYSVGIGQISSEVPQNLSASRPQDRQFILSSKKLLLSDSGFYLCAGTGDEKLFFGSGTQLSVL.

The CDR3 nucleotides are TGTGCCATCAGTGAGCCCGCCGTGAGGCGATTACGCACAGATACGCAGTATTTT. The encoded protein is CAISEPAVRRLRTDTQYF. V usage is TRBV10-3 and J usage is TRBJ2-3; no definite D call. V was shortened by 2 bases and J by 1 base, with 19 bases between the two germline ends. The germline CDR1 and CDR2 sequences are ENHRY and SYGVKD. CDR3 length: 18 residues.

The chain recombines TRBV4-1 with TRBJ1-1, with D maybe TRBD1 (5 bases). This CDR3 has 15 residues. Germline CDR1 reads MGHRA; CDR2 reads YSYEKL. V dropped 0 bases and J dropped 4 bases, with 12 bases sitting between them. CDR3 sequence (DNA): TGCGCCAGCAGCCAAGAAGGGGTTTATGGCACTGAAGCTTTCTTT. Translating it yields CASSQEGVYGTEAFF.

The V call is TRBV21-1, the J call TRBJ1-6. TRBV21-1 is marked as a pseudogene. The CDR3 totals 17 residues. The CDR3 protein is CARHRDPRELSRSPLHF. The CDR3 coding sequence is TGTGCCCGCCACCGGGACCCCAGGGAACTTAGCCGTTCACCCCTCCACTTT.